The clone carrying this TCR beta chain appeared a single time. What it binds is unknown. The sample is drawn from a study of cytomegalovirus exposure and HLA in healthy donors. The assay was immunoSEQ multiplex PCR, and TCRdb's table has in-frame clones only and misses some. The sample holds around 130,000 clones, around nine tenths seen once. The ends were cut back, 2 bases at V and 0 bases at J, with 12 bases in the middle. CDR1 and CDR2 from the germline V gene are SGHRS and YFSETQ. The CDR3 has 15 amino acids. A roughly 130-subject validation cohort, separate from the 666-subject first cohort, supplied the donors. Study results and limitations: Generally TCR sequences proved uncommon, though certain public TCRs appeared in numerous donors. High sensitivity and specificity were reportedly achieved when the classifier diagnosed cytomegalovirus status. It was 164 TCR beta chains that were listed as cytomegalovirus-associated.

The receptor comes from a man aged 25 to 40 in good health and CMV-seronegative. The chain uses TRBV5-1 and TRBJ2-7, with a possible D match to TRBD1 (6 bases). The sequencing sample was made of PBMCs. The CDR3 DNA follows: TGCGCCAGCAGCTTCCGGTACAGGGACTCCTACGAGCAGTACTTC. Encoded protein: CASSFRYRDSYEQYF.